The next 10 T cell receptor beta chains were all read from a single sample in a study of T cell responses to AZD1222 COVID-19 vaccine. Produced via immunoSEQ multiplex PCR; TCRdb's table is partial and in-frame only. The sample includes 110,000 or so clones, approximately 86% of them seen just once. Specimen: peripheral blood, collected on day 0 of AZD1222 vaccination. These receptors all stem from an adult in good health.

V is TRBV6-2 or TRBV6-3 and J is TRBJ2-5, with 8 bases identical to TRBD1. Germline values: CDR1 MNHEY, CDR2 SVGEGT. V dropped 6 bases and J dropped 2; count of bases not matched to a gene: 5. The CDR3 is made up of 14 amino acids. For the CDR3, the DNA is TGTGCCAGCAGGCCTACAGGGGGTCAAGAGACCCAGTACTTC. The encoded protein is CASRPTGGQETQYF.

This chain's CDR3 is CASSLPKDRWYLTDTQYF. The CDR3 nucleotides are TGCGCCAGCAGCTTACCCAAGGACAGGTGGTACCTCACAGATACGCAGTATTTT. The chain combines TRBV5-1 with TRBJ2-3; the match to TRBD1 covers 7 bases. In germline, CDR1 is SGHRS, CDR2 YFSETQ. With V trimmed by 2 bases and J by 2 bases, 14 bases remained unmatched. The CDR3 length is 18 residues. The complete variable domain, with remaining parts taken from reference TRBV5-1 and TRBJ2-3, reads KAGVTQTPRYLIKTRGQQVTLSCSPISGHRSVSWYQQTPGQGLQFLFEYFSETQRNKGNFPGRFSGRQFSNSRSEMNVSTLELGDSALYLCASSLPKDRWYLTDTQYFGPGTRLTVL.

The CDR3 loop reads CASRGTGIAGELFF. The CDR3 DNA follows: TGTGCCAGCAGAGGTACAGGGATCGCCGGGGAGCTGTTTTTT. This chain uses TRBV6-5 with TRBJ2-2; TRBD1 might be the D (6 bases). V dropped 6 bases and J dropped 6 bases, with 14 bases sitting between them. The CDR3 sequence is 14 residues long. CDR1 is MNHEY, CDR2 SVGAGI, per germline.

This clone has only a few counts. The CDR3 sequence is CASSSGRANYGYTF. For the CDR3, the DNA is TGTGCCAGCAGTTCAGGCAGGGCCAACTATGGCTACACCTTC. This sequence joins TRBV28 and TRBJ1-2; D possibly corresponds to TRBD1 (5 bases). CDR3 size: 14 residues. Trimming took off 4 bases at V and 2 bases at J, with 11 bases between the two ends. In germline, CDR1 is MDHEN, CDR2 SYDVKM.

This chain connects TRBV6-5 to TRBJ1-1; 8 positions agree with TRBD1. CDR1 is MNHEY, CDR2 SVGAGI, per germline. Losses at the gene ends were 7 bases for V and 1 base for J; bases not matched to a gene: 8. The CDR3 is 15 amino acids. The CDR3 region is CASILTGTGNTEAFF. The CDR3 DNA is TGTGCCAGCATATTGACCGGGACAGGGAACACTGAAGCTTTCTTT.

This chain connects TRBV18 to TRBJ2-7, with 8 bases that match TRBD1. The V gene's germline CDR1 is KGHSH and CDR2 LQKENI. After removal of 2 bases from V and 2 bases from J, the junction contained 5 bases not matched to a gene. The CDR3 consists of 15 residues. The CDR3 loop reads CASSPMTGATYEQYF. In DNA form, the CDR3 reads TGTGCCAGCTCACCAATGACAGGGGCTACCTACGAGCAGTACTTC. The full variable domain, its missing parts supplied by reference TRBV18 and TRBJ2-7, is NAGVMQNPRHLVRRRGQEARLRCSPMKGHSHVYWYRQLPEEGLKFMVYLQKENIIDESGMPKERFSAEFPKEGPSILRIQQVVRGDSAAYFCASSPMTGATYEQYFGPGTRLTVT.

V and J are TRBV5-5 and TRBJ1-4; unclear D gene. Between the trimmed V and J ends, which lost 0 bases and 8 bases, there was a span of 5 bases. The CDR3 loop spans 12 amino acids. Germline lookup yields CDR1 SGHKS and CDR2 YYEKEE (reference sequence). CDR3 loop: CASSLGLEKLFF. CDR3 DNA: TGTGCCAGCAGCTTGGGTCTCGAAAAACTGTTTTTT.

The chain carries TRBV2 and TRBJ1-4, with TRBD1 as a possible D gene (6 bases). V lost 2 bases to trimming and J lost 3 bases, with 16 bases between them. Germline CDR1 reads SNHLY; CDR2 reads FYNNEI. CDR3 length: 17 residues. CDR3 protein: CASSEISGGASNEKLFF. Written as DNA, the CDR3 is TGTGCCAGCAGTGAAATTTCCGGGGGCGCATCTAATGAAAAACTGTTTTTT.

The genes are TRBV27 and TRBJ2-5; D is uncertain. The CDR3 is made up of 13 amino acids. CDR1 is MNHEY, CDR2 SMNVEV, per germline (reference sequence). V lost 2 bases to trimming and J lost 1 base, with 5 bases between them. Here the CDR3 DNA reads TGTGCCAGCAGTTTAACGCGCCAAGAGACCCAGTACTTC. This encodes CASSLTRQETQYF.

The chain joins TRBV27 to TRBJ2-7; the D gene is possibly TRBD1 (6 bases). The length of the CDR3 is 14 residues. Between the trimmed V and J ends, which lost 5 bases and 2 bases, there was a span of 13 bases. Per the germline V gene, CDR1 is MNHEY and CDR2 is SMNVEV (reference sequence). CDR3 nucleotides: TGTGCCAGCAGTACCAACGACAGGCCCTACGAGCAGTACTTC. It codes for CASSTNDRPYEQYF.